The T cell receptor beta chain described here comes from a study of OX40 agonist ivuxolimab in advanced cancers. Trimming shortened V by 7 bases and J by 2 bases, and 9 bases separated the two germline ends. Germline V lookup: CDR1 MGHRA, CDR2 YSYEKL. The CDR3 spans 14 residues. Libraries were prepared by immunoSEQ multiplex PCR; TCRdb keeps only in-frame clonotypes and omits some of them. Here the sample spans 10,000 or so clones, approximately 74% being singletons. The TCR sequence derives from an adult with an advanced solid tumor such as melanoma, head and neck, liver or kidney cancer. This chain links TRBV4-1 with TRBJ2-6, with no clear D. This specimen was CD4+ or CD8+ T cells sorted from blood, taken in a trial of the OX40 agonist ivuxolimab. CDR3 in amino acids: CASTTDPGANVLTF. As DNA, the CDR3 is TGCGCCAGCACCACCGACCCTGGGGCCAACGTCCTGACTTTC.